This entry features one T cell receptor beta chain sequence. This CDR3 contains 17 residues. V dropped 0 bases and J dropped 6; count of bases not matched to a gene: 12. CDR1 and CDR2 from the germline V gene are DFQATT and SNEGSKA (reference sequence). With random hexamers, roughly 0.45 to 1 ug RNA was reverse transcribed. TCRdb re-analysed the immunoSEQ multiplex PCR reads in MiXCR, keeping a single row per CDR3 protein. The repertoire consists of 150,000 to 200,000 distinct CDR3 sequences, with less than 95% occurring once and the leading ten covering 0.085% to 0.095%. The sample comes from a study of CD8 T cells in Susac syndrome.

The clonotype originates from a human donor with multiple sclerosis. What was sequenced was CD4+ T cells from PBMCs. The chain has TRBV20-1 and TRBJ2-7; TRBD2 aligns across 12 bases. The CDR3 is CSARDLLAGGYFAEQYF. The CDR3 coding sequence is TGCAGTGCTAGAGATTTACTAGCGGGGGGCTATTTTGCCGAGCAGTACTTC.